This T cell receptor (beta chain) was captured by sequencing in a study of blood T cell repertoires in COVID-19. Everyone who took part was 18 to 89 years old, and they came from about 23 US areas. This clone was seen once. V lost 7 bases, J lost 7 bases, and 7 bases stayed unmatched. The CDR3 sequence is 14 residues long. Germline V gene lookup returns CDR1 LNHDA and CDR2 SQIVND (reference sequence). As processed by the authors: By means of reference gene primer amplification, nucleated cell counts were estimated. Sequencing used immunoSEQ multiplex PCR; TCRdb keeps in-frame clones, though not all of them. That table is the source of V, J and clone size, and D and trimming were worked out from the DNA. The data contain around 310,000 clones, roughly 86% of them singletons.

This chain joins TRBV19 and TRBJ1-5, with TRBD1 matching over 10 bases. Material for sequencing was PBMCs or T cells enriched from blood (not recorded which). This receptor was obtained from a woman younger than 45 who had recovered from COVID-19. CDR3 DNA: TGTGCCAGTACGGAGGACAGGGGGGGACAGCCCCAGCATTTT. This codes for CASTEDRGGQPQHF.